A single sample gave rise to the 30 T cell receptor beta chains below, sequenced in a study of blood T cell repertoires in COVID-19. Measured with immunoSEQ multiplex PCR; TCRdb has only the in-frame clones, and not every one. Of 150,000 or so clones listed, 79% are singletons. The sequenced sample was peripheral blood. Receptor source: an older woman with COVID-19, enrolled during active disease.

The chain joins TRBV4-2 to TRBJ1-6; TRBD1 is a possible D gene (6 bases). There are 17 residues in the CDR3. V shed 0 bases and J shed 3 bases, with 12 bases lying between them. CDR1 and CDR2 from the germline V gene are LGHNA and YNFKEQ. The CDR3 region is CASSQEQGISYNSPLHF. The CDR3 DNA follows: TGTGCCAGCAGCCAAGAACAGGGAATAAGCTATAATTCACCCCTCCACTTT.

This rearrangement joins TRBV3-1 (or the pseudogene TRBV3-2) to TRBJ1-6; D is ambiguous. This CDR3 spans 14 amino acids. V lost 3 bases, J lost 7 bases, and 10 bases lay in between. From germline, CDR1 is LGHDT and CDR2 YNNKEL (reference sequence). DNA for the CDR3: TGTGCCAGCAGCCAGGGAACGGGGAATTCACCCCTCCACTTT. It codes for CASSQGTGNSPLHF.

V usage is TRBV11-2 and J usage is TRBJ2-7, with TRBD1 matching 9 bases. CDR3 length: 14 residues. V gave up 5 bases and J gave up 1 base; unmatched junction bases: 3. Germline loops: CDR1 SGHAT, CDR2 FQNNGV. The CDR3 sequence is CASSPGTGSYEQYF. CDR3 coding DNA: TGTGCCAGCAGCCCCGGGACAGGGTCCTACGAGCAGTACTTC.

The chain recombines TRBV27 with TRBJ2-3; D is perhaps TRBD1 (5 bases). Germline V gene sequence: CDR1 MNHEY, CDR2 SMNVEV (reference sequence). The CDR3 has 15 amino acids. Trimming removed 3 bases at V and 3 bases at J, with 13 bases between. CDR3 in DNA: TGTGCCAGCAGTTTGGACGGACACACAACAGATACGCAGTATTTT. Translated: CASSLDGHTTDTQYF.

The CDR3 DNA reads as TGTGCCCCCACTGGAGGCCGCGGGAAGACGCAGTATTTT. Translating it yields CAPTGGRGKTQYF. The gene calls are TRBV19 and TRBJ2-3, with D tentatively TRBD2 (6 bases). The CDR3 totals 13 residues. V was shortened by 11 bases and J by 9 bases, with 21 bases between the two germline ends. The germline CDR1 and CDR2 sequences are LNHDA and SQIVND (reference sequence).

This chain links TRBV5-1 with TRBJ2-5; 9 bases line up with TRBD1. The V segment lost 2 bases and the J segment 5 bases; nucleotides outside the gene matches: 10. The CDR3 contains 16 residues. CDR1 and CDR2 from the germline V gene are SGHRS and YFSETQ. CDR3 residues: CASSFAPGQGGETQYF. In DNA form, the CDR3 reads TGCGCCAGCAGCTTTGCTCCGGGACAGGGCGGCGAGACCCAGTACTTC.

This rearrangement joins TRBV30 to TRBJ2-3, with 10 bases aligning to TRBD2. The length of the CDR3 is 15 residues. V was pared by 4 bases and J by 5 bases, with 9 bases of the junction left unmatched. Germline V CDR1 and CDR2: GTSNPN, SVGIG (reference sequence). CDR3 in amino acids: CAWTRAGGHGDTQYF. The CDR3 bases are TGTGCCTGGACCCGAGCGGGAGGGCACGGAGATACGCAGTATTTT.

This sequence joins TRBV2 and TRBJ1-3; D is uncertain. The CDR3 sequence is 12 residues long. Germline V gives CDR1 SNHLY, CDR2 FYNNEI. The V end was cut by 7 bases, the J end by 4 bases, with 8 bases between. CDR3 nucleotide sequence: TGTGCCAGCAAAGGGAGGGGAAACACCATATATTTT. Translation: CASKGRGNTIYF.

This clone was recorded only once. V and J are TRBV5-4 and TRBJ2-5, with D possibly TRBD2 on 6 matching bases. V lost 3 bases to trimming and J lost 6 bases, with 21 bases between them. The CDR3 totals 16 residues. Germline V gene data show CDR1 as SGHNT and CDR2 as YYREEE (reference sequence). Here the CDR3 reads CASSSRDSFAQKTQYF. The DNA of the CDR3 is TGTGCCAGCAGCTCCAGGGACTCCTTCGCCCAGAAGACCCAGTACTTC.

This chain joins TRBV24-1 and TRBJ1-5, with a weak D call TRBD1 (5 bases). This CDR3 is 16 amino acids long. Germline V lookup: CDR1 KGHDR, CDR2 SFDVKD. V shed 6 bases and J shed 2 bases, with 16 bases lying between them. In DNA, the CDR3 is TGTGCCACCAGTAGCGGGGACTTGTGGGGCAATCAGCCCCAGCATTTT. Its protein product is CATSSGDLWGNQPQHF.

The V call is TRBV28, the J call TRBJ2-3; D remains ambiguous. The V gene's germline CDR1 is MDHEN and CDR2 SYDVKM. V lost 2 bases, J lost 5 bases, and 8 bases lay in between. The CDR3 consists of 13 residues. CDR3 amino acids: CASSLGPGDTQYF. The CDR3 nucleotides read TGTGCCAGCAGTTTAGGGCCAGGAGATACGCAGTATTTT.

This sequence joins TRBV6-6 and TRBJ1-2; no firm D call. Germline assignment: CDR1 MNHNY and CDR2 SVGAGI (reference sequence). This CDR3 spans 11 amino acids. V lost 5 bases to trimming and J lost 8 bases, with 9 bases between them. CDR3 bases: TGTGCCAGCAGTCCCGTATTAGGCTACACCTTC. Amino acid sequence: CASSPVLGYTF.

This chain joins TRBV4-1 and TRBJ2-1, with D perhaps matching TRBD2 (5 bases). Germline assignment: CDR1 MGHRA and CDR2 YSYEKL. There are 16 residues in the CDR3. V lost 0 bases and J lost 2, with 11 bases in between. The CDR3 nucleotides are TGCGCCAGCAGCCAAGAACCGGGGAATCCCTACAATGAGCAGTTCTTC. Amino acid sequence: CASSQEPGNPYNEQFF.

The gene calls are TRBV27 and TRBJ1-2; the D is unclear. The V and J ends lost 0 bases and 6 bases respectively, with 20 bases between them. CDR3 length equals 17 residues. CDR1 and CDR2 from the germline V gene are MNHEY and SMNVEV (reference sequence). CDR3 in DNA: TGTGCCAGCAGTTTATCTTGGTCGGCGGGCTATCGGGATGGCTACACCTTC. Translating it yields CASSLSWSAGYRDGYTF.

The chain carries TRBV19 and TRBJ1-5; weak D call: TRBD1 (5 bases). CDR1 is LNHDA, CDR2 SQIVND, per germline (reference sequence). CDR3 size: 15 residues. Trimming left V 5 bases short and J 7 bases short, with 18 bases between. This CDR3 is CASSDTVGSGQPQHF. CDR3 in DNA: TGTGCCAGTAGTGACACGGTGGGGTCAGGGCAGCCCCAGCATTTT.

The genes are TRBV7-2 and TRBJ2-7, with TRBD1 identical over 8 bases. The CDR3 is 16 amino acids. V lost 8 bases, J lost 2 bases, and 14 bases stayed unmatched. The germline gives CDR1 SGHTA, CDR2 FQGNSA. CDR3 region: CASGKTGDAVTYEQYF. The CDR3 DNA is TGTGCCAGCGGTAAGACAGGGGACGCAGTCACCTACGAGCAGTACTTC.

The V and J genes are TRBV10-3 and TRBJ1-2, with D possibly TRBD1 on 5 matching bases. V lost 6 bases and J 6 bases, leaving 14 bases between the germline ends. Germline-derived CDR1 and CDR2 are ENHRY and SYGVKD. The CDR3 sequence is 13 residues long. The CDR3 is CAIRSGGENGYTF. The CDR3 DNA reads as TGTGCCATCAGATCCGGGGGGGAAAATGGCTACACCTTC.

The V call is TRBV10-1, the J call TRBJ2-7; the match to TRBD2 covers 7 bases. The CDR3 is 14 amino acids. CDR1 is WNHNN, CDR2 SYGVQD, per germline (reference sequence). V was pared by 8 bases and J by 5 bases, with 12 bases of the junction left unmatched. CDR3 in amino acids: CASLRGAGWNEQYV. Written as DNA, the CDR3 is TGCGCCAGCCTCCGGGGAGCGGGGTGGAACGAGCAGTACGTC.

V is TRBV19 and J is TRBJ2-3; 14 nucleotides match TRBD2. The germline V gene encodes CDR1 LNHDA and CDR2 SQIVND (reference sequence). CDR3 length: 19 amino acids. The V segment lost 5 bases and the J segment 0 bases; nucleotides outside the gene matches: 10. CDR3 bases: TGTGCCAGTAGTTCCCCCCCCGGGACTAGCGGGAGTAGCACAGATACGCAGTATTTT. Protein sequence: CASSSPPGTSGSSTDTQYF.

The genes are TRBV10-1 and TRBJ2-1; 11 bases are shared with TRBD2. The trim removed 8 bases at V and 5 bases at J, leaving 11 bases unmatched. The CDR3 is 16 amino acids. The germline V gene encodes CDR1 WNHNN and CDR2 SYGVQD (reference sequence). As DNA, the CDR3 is TGCGCCAGCCCGATGGACACTAGCGGGGGTCACAATGAGCAGTTCTTC. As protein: CASPMDTSGGHNEQFF.

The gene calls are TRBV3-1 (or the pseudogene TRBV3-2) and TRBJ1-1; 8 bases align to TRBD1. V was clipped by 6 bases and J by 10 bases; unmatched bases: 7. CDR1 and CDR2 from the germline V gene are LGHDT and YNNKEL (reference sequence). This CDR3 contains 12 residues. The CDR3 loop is CASSGGQGAAFF. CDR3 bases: TGTGCCAGCAGTGGCGGACAGGGTGCAGCTTTCTTT.

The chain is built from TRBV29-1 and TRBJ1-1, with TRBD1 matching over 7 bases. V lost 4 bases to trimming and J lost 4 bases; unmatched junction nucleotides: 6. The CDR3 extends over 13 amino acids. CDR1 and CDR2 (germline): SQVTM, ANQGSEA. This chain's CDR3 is CSVVEGAGTEAFF. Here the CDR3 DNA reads TGCAGCGTTGTTGAGGGGGCCGGCACTGAAGCTTTCTTT.

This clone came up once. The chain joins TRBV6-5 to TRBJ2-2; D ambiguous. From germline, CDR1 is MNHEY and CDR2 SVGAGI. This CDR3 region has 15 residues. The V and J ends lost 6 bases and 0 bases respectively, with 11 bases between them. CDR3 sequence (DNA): TGTGCCAGCAGACGTACAGTTCCGAACACCGGGGAGCTGTTTTTT. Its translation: CASRRTVPNTGELFF.

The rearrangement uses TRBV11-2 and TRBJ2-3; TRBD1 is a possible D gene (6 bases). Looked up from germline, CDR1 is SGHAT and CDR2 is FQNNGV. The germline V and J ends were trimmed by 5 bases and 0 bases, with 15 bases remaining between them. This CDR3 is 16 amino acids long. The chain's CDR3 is CASSRTAVSSTDTQYF. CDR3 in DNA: TGTGCCAGCAGCCGGACAGCTGTATCTAGCACAGATACGCAGTATTTT.

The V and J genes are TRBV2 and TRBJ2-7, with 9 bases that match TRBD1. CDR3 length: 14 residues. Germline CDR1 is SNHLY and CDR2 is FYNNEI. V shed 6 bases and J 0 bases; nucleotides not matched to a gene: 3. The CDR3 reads CASRRDRVSYEQYF. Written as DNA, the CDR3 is TGTGCCAGCAGAAGGGACAGGGTCTCCTACGAGCAGTACTTC. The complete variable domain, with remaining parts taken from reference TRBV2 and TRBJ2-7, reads EPEVTQTPSHQVTQMGQEVILRCVPISNHLYFYWYRQILGQKVEFLVSFYNNEISEKSEIFDDQFSVERPDGSNFTLKIRSTKLEDSAMYFCASRRDRVSYEQYFGPGTRLTVT.

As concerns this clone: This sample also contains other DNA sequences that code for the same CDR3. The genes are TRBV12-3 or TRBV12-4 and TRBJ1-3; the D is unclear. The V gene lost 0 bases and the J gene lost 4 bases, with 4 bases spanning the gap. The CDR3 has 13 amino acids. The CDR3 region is CASSLAAGNTIYF. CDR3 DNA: TGTGCCAGCAGTTTAGCAGCAGGAAACACCATATATTTT.

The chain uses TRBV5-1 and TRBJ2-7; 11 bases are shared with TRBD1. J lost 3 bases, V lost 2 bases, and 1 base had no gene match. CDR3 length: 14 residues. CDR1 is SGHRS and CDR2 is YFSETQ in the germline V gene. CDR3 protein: CASSLGTGGYEQYF. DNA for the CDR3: TGCGCCAGCAGCTTAGGGACAGGGGGCTACGAGCAGTACTTC.

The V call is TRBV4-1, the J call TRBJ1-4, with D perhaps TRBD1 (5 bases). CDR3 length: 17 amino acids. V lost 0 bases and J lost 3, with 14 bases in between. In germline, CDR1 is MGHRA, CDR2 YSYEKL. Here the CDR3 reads CASSQEGSGGSNEKLFF. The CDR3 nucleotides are TGCGCCAGCAGCCAAGAAGGGTCGGGGGGGTCTAATGAAAAACTGTTTTTT.

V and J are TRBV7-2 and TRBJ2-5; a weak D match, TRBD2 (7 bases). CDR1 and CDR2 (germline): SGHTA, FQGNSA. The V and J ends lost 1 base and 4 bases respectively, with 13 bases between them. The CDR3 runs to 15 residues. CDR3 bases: TGTGCCAGCAGCTTAGTGGTCGGGGGGCCAGAGACCCAGTACTTC. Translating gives CASSLVVGGPETQYF.

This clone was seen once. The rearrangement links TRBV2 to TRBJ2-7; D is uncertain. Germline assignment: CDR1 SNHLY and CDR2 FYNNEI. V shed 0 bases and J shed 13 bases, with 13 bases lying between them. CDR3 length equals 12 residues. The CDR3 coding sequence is TGTGCCAGCAGTGAAGCGCTTGTGACACAATACTTC. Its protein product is CASSEALVTQYF.